The rows below give T cell receptor beta chains drawn from one sample of a study of blood T cell repertoires in COVID-19. The method was immunoSEQ multiplex PCR; TCRdb's version includes in-frame clones alone and lacks a portion of them. The data hold 130,000 or so clones, with about four fifths observed a single time. Sequencing used peripheral blood. These receptor sequences come from a woman aged 80 or over with acute or convalescent COVID-19. Each CDR3 is given with its conserved first and last residue. The order of the fields is J gene, CDR3 length, V gene, D gene, CDR3 protein. A D gene is named only where the DNA matches it firmly.

TRBJ1-1,13,TRBV30,.,CAWRGGLDTEAFF
TRBJ1-6,12,TRBV27,.,CAVGASNSPLHF
TRBJ2-5,16,TRBV5-1,TRBD2,CASSLGWASGQETQYF
TRBJ2-3,19,TRBV6-1,TRBD2,CASSEMSMVWGGYTDTQYF
TRBJ2-7,14,TRBV5-1,.,CASSLAVIPDEQYF
TRBJ1-3,17,TRBV18,.,CASSPLEGAKRGNTIYF
TRBJ2-3,19,TRBV7-3,TRBD2,CASSFLNRGGAETTDTQYF
TRBJ1-2,13,TRBV10-3,TRBD1,CASGTGENYGYTF
TRBJ2-1,11,TRBV11-2,.,CASSLAEEQFF
TRBJ2-5,14,TRBV6-2/TRBV6-3,.,CASSLSGSQETQYF
TRBJ1-1,14,TRBV19,.,CASSVGGIVTEAFF
TRBJ2-5,14,TRBV24-1,TRBD1,CATADRVHQETQYF
TRBJ1-2,15,TRBV19,TRBD1,CASSTQTGTNYGYTF
TRBJ1-4,18,TRBV7-2,.,CASSPFGRPRGNGEKLFF
TRBJ2-1,16,TRBV9,TRBD2,CASSARTSGVRNEQFF
TRBJ1-6,17,TRBV25-1,TRBD1,CASSEYLGTDYNSPLHF
TRBJ1-2,14,TRBV6-6,.,CASSPGTTNYGYTF
TRBJ2-1,14,TRBV5-1,.,CASISGQSYNEQFF
TRBJ1-4,15,TRBV3-1/TRBV3-2,TRBD1,CASSRGTVSNEKLFF
TRBJ2-7,14,TRBV7-9,.,CASSPLDSFYEQYF
TRBJ2-7,15,TRBV27,TRBD1,CVSSFGTGDIYEQYF
TRBJ2-7,15,TRBV5-1,TRBD1,CASSPKWDRDHEQYF
TRBJ1-5,13,TRBV12-3/TRBV12-4,.,CASSLGGQLSQHF
TRBJ2-3,15,TRBV18,TRBD1,CASSPGQGRTDTQYF
TRBJ1-1,13,TRBV11-2,TRBD1,CASSFLGDRAAFF
TRBJ1-5,17,TRBV9,.,CASSGVGALDSNQPQHF
TRBJ2-5,14,TRBV5-1,.,CASSLDGGGETQYF
TRBJ1-4,16,TRBV2,.,CASSRSGPETNEKLFF
TRBJ2-1,19,TRBV30,TRBD2,CACNPAGLAGGLSYNEQFF
TRBJ1-6,12,TRBV29-1,TRBD1,CSVSTGDSPLHF
TRBJ2-7,15,TRBV6-5,.,CASSYSLDSSYEQYF
TRBJ1-1,12,TRBV3-1/TRBV3-2,.,CASSSGYTEAFF
TRBJ1-2,15,TRBV6-2/TRBV6-3,TRBD1,CASSSTTGGDYGYTF
TRBJ1-1,15,TRBV5-4,TRBD1,CASSLTTGGAAEAFF
TRBJ1-3,17,TRBV5-5,.,CASSLVVGQGLGNTIYF
TRBJ2-4,20,TRBV7-8,TRBD2,CASSLPTSGASNLAKNIQYF
TRBJ1-1,13,TRBV19,.,CASSHNPGLEAFF
TRBJ2-5,18,TRBV29-1,TRBD2,CSVVGLAGGPWPLGAQYF
TRBJ1-1,13,TRBV5-5,.,CASSFRVNTEAFF
TRBJ2-3,15,TRBV7-9,.,CASTGRGLFTDTQYF
TRBJ2-5,16,TRBV7-6,TRBD1,CASSLRWTGVRETQYF
TRBJ2-7,15,TRBV5-1,.,CASSLDGAYPYEQYF
TRBJ2-5,12,TRBV11-2,.,CASSFYRETQYF
TRBJ2-3,14,TRBV9,.,CASSADRGTDTQYF
TRBJ1-2,13,TRBV5-1,.,CASSKGQNYGYTF
TRBJ2-5,12,TRBV6-2/TRBV6-3,.,CASSSGGETQYF
TRBJ1-1,15,TRBV5-1,.,CASSSQVSQGTEAFF
TRBJ2-1,16,TRBV5-1,.,CASSRETRGFGDEQFF
TRBJ1-4,12,TRBV2,.,CASSLNIEKLFF
TRBJ1-2,13,TRBV12-3/TRBV12-4,.,CASSPQGTYGYTF
TRBJ1-2,13,TRBV6-2/TRBV6-3,.,CASSFRDTDGYTF
TRBJ1-1,14,TRBV7-2,TRBD1,CASSFGQGLGEAFF
TRBJ1-1,15,TRBV9,.,CASSAGPGRNTEAFF
TRBJ1-1,14,TRBV2,TRBD1,CASSVTGGSTEAFF
TRBJ2-3,19,TRBV6-2/TRBV6-3,TRBD2,CASSYLVVASGRSTDTQYF